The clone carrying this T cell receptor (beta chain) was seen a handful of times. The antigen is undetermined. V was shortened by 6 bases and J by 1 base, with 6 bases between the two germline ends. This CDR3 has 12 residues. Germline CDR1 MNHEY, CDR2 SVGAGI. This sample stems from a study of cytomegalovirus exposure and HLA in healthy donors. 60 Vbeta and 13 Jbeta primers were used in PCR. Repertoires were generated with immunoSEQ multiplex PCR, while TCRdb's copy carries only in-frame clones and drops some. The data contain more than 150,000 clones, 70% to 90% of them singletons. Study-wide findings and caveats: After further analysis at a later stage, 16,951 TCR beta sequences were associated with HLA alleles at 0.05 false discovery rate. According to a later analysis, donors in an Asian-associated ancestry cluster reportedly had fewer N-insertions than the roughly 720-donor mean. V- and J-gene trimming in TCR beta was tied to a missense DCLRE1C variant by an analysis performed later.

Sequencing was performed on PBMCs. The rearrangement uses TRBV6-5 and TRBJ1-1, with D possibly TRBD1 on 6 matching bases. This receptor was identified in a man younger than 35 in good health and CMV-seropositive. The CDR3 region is CASRQGNTEAFF. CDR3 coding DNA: TGTGCCAGCAGACAGGGGAACACTGAAGCTTTCTTT.